These 24 T cell receptor beta chains came from one sample sequenced in a study of T-cell reconstitution after alpha-beta-depleted transplantation in children. The TCRbeta library was prepared with unique molecular identifiers. Using its own MiXCR run on the PCR reads, TCRdb lists one record per CDR3 protein. Among around 530,000 distinct CDR3 sequences listed, around a third were seen once. The source material was PBMCs from the stem cell graft donor, sampled from the stem cell graft. Receptors were obtained from a human donor who donated a stem cell graft to a child with aplastic anemia.

This clonotype has a handful of counts. The V and J genes are TRBV6-1 and TRBJ2-1; D may match TRBD1 or TRBD2 (5 bases each). Germline CDR1 is MNHNS and CDR2 is SASEGT. V lost 7 bases, J lost 2 bases, and 15 bases lay in between. There are 15 residues in the CDR3. This CDR3 reads CASTGSHSAYNEQFF. The CDR3 DNA follows: TGTGCCAGCACAGGGAGCCACTCGGCCTACAATGAGCAGTTCTTC.

The DNA of the CDR3 is TGTGCCAGCAGCCCTTCTCCGTCCCAGTACACAGATACGCAGTATTTT. It is translated as CASSPSPSQYTDTQYF. The chain recombines TRBV7-6 with TRBJ2-3; unclear D gene. Between the trimmed V and J ends, which lost 5 bases and 2 bases, there was a span of 17 bases. The CDR3 spans 16 residues. The germline V gene encodes CDR1 SGHVS and CDR2 FNYEAQ.

This chain uses TRBV29-1 with TRBJ2-1, with 8 nucleotides matching TRBD2. The CDR3 totals 16 residues. The germline V gene has CDR1 SQVTM and CDR2 ANQGSEA. J lost 6 bases, V lost 7 bases, and 17 bases had no gene match. The CDR3 spells CSARLPGLAVGNEQFF. Written as DNA, the CDR3 is TGCAGCGCCCGCCTACCCGGACTAGCCGTGGGCAATGAGCAGTTCTTC.

The CDR3: CASRMGTGGGQPQHF. Written as DNA, the CDR3 is TGTGCCAGCAGGATGGGGACAGGGGGCGGTCAGCCCCAGCATTTT. The chain combines TRBV28 with TRBJ1-5, with 12 bases matching TRBD1. CDR3 length: 15 amino acids. V was pared by 6 bases and J by 6 bases, with 6 bases of the junction left unmatched. The V gene's germline CDR1 is MDHEN and CDR2 SYDVKM.

This clonotype was detected only once. J is TRBJ2-1 and V is TRBV5-1; D is perhaps TRBD1 (5 bases). CDR3 length equals 16 residues. Germline values: CDR1 SGHRS, CDR2 YFSETQ. V gave up 4 bases and J gave up 6 bases, with 20 bases separating them. For the CDR3, the DNA is TGCGCCAGCAGCCCCCTCGGTATATCTAGGGGCAATGAGCAGTTCTTC. Translating gives CASSPLGISRGNEQFF.

This clonotype was recorded many times. The V gene is TRBV7-9, the J gene TRBJ1-2; D is perhaps TRBD1 (5 bases). Germline lookup yields CDR1 SEHNR and CDR2 FQNEAQ (reference sequence). Trimming removed 5 bases from V and 6 bases from J, with 13 bases in between. This CDR3 spans 13 amino acids. CDR3 nucleotide sequence: TGTGCCAGCAGCCGCTGGGGCGGAGATGGCTACACCTTC. It codes for CASSRWGGDGYTF. Together with reference TRBV7-9 and TRBJ1-2, the CDR3 gives the full variable domain: DTGVSQNPRHKITKRGQNVTFRCDPISEHNRLYWYRQTLGQGPEFLTYFQNEAQLEKSRLLSDRFSAERPKGSFSTLEIQRTEQGDSAMYLCASSRWGGDGYTFGSGTRLTVV.

The chain carries TRBV20-1 and TRBJ2-1; 11 nucleotides match TRBD2. The V segment lost 0 bases and the J segment 7 bases; nucleotides outside the gene matches: 8. Germline V gene data show CDR1 as DFQATT and CDR2 as SNEGSKA (reference sequence). This CDR3 contains 16 residues. The CDR3, as DNA: TGCAGTGCTAGAGATGTGGTTAGCGGGAGGGATAATGAGCAGTTCTTC. This encodes CSARDVVSGRDNEQFF.

This clonotype was detected only a few times. The chain links TRBV12-3 or TRBV12-4 to TRBJ1-1; perhaps TRBD1 as D (5 bases). V was cut by 3 bases and J by 3 bases, with 17 bases left in between. This CDR3 contains 16 residues. The CDR3, as DNA: TGTGCCAGCAGTTTGGCCGGGGCGATCGGGTACACTGAAGCTTTCTTT. Encoded protein: CASSLAGAIGYTEAFF.

This clonotype was detected only a few times. The chain carries TRBV29-1 and TRBJ2-1, with TRBD2 matching 8 bases. The CDR3 is made up of 18 amino acids. Germline lookup yields CDR1 SQVTM and CDR2 ANQGSEA. V shed 6 bases, J shed 3 bases, and the junction held 19 bases outside the gene matches. As DNA, the CDR3 is TGCAGCGTCCCCCGCGGAGAGAGCGGGAGTGGAAGCTACAATGAGCAGTTCTTC. Amino acid sequence: CSVPRGESGSGSYNEQFF.

The chain carries TRBV29-1 and TRBJ2-5, with TRBD1 matching 7 bases. The germline gives CDR1 SQVTM, CDR2 ANQGSEA. Losses at the gene ends were 5 bases for V and 1 base for J; bases not matched to a gene: 7. CDR3 length: 14 amino acids. In DNA form, the CDR3 reads TGCAGCGTTTTTTTACAGGGGATCCAAGAGACCCAGTACTTC. It translates to CSVFLQGIQETQYF.

This clonotype was seen more than once but under ten times. CDR3 nucleotides: TGCGCCAGCAGCCCGGGACTAGCGGGAGGGCCGGTCGGCGGGGAGCTGTTTTTT. Translating it yields CASSPGLAGGPVGGELFF. The chain is built from TRBV4-3 and TRBJ2-2, with 16 nucleotides matching TRBD2. Germline V gene lookup returns CDR1 LGHNA and CDR2 YSLEER. J was trimmed by 7 bases and V by 4 bases; bases with no gene match: 9. The CDR3 length is 18 residues.

This sequence joins TRBV12-3 or TRBV12-4 and TRBJ1-4, with 10 bases fitting TRBD1. The CDR3 is 18 amino acids. Germline trimming cut 5 bases from V and 6 bases from J; bases unmatched to any gene: 15. CDR3 loop: CASSPFGTGDLVDEKLFF. The CDR3 nucleotides are TGTGCCAGCAGTCCCTTTGGGACAGGGGATTTAGTGGATGAAAAACTGTTTTTT.

This clonotype was seen more than once but under ten times. This chain links TRBV15 with TRBJ1-1; tentatively, D is TRBD1 (5 bases). The CDR3 is 14 residues long. Trimming took 3 bases from V and 3 from J, leaving 11 bases between them. Germline V gene data show CDR1 as LNHNV and CDR2 as YYDKDF (reference sequence). CDR3 sequence reads: CATSSTQGDTEAFF. The CDR3, as DNA: TGTGCCACCAGCAGTACACAAGGGGACACTGAAGCTTTCTTT.

V is TRBV7-2 and J is TRBJ2-3; possible D gene TRBD1, 5 bases. From germline, CDR1 is SGHTA and CDR2 FQGNSA. V was cut by 7 bases and J by 4 bases, with 15 bases left in between. CDR3 size: 14 residues. CDR3 DNA: TGTGCCAGCATTGTCTCGATAGGGGCAGATACGCAGTATTTT. Residues: CASIVSIGADTQYF.

This clonotype was found a few times. The chain employs TRBV6-5 and TRBJ2-7; D gene uncertain. The CDR3 is 18 residues long. CDR1 is MNHEY and CDR2 is SVGAGI in the germline V gene. V lost 2 bases and J 4 bases, leaving 24 bases between the germline ends. The CDR3 region is CASSYRGSSSSKGYEQYF. The DNA of the CDR3 is TGTGCCAGCAGTTACAGAGGCTCCTCATCGTCGAAAGGTTACGAGCAGTACTTC.

This sequence joins TRBV12-3 or TRBV12-4 and TRBJ2-7, with D possibly matching TRBD1 (7 bases). The CDR3 totals 12 residues. The V gene lost 3 bases and the J gene lost 7 bases, with 10 bases spanning the gap. Here the CDR3 DNA reads TGTGCCAGCAGTTTCGCAGGGGGGGAGCAGTACGTC. It translates to CASSFAGGEQYV.

This clonotype showed up just a few times. The J gene is TRBJ2-7, the V gene TRBV4-1; 7 bases align to TRBD1. There are 14 residues in the CDR3. V lost 2 bases and J lost 3; bases outside the gene matches: 4. Germline assignment: CDR1 MGHRA and CDR2 YSYEKL. CDR3: CASSQQAGGYEQYV. The CDR3 DNA is TGCGCCAGCAGCCAACAAGCAGGGGGCTACGAGCAGTACGTC.

The chain carries TRBV19 and TRBJ1-1; 8 bases agree with TRBD1. Germline V gene data show CDR1 as LNHDA and CDR2 as SQIVND (reference sequence). The CDR3 length is 13 residues. Trimming removed 2 bases from V and 10 bases from J; junction bases left unmatched: 6. CDR3 nucleotides: TGTGCCAGTAGTATACCCGGGACAGGTCCAGCTTTCTTT. Its translation is CASSIPGTGPAFF.

The rearrangement joins TRBV20-1 to TRBJ2-4; 7 bases agree with TRBD1. The junction had 8 bases not matched to a gene; V was cut back by 3 bases and J by 0 bases. Germline V gene data show CDR1 as DFQATT and CDR2 as SNEGSKA (reference sequence). The length of the CDR3 is 16 residues. The CDR3 is CSASPTGIAAKNIQYF. CDR3 coding DNA: TGCAGTGCTAGTCCGACAGGGATCGCAGCCAAAAACATTCAGTACTTC.

The V and J genes are TRBV6-5 and TRBJ1-5; D not resolved. There are 15 residues in the CDR3. V was cut by 0 bases and J by 6 bases, with 12 bases left in between. CDR1 and CDR2 from the germline V gene are MNHEY and SVGAGI. The DNA of the CDR3 is TGTGCCAGCAGTTACTCGATTGAGTCGGGTCAGCCCCAGCATTTT. This sequence encodes CASSYSIESGQPQHF.

This clonotype has more than one count but fewer than ten. The V and J genes are TRBV29-1 and TRBJ1-2; D not certain. V was pared by 7 bases and J by 4 bases, with 10 bases between. The CDR3 length is 11 residues. Germline-derived CDR1 and CDR2 are SQVTM and ANQGSEA. CDR3: CSAIDGYGYTF. CDR3 nucleotides: TGCAGCGCGATAGACGGCTATGGCTACACCTTC.

V gene TRBV2 combines with J gene TRBJ2-7; the match to TRBD1 covers 8 bases. V trimming: 0 bases; J trimming: 2 bases; junction bases outside the gene matches: 24. CDR1 and CDR2 (germline): SNHLY, FYNNEI. The CDR3 covers 22 residues. CDR3 nucleotide sequence: TGTGCCAGCAGTGAAGCGGACACAGGGGGACGTCGCTTTTCCCCTTGGGCCTACGAGCAGTACTTC. Amino acids: CASSEADTGGRRFSPWAYEQYF.

The chain recombines TRBV12-3 or TRBV12-4 with TRBJ1-1; 8 nucleotides agree with TRBD1. V trimming: 4 bases; J trimming: 1 base; junction bases outside the gene matches: 5. This CDR3 is built from 15 residues. CDR3 DNA: TGTGCCAGCAGTTCCCGGACAGGGAAGAACACTGAAGCTTTCTTT. Translation gives CASSSRTGKNTEAFF.

A few counts support this clonotype. The chain joins TRBV20-1 to TRBJ2-6; 9 bases are a match to TRBD1. Germline lookup yields CDR1 DFQATT and CDR2 SNEGSKA (reference sequence). The CDR3 totals 19 residues. After removal of 0 bases from V and 0 bases from J, the junction contained 9 bases not matched to a gene. CDR3 nucleotides: TGCAGTGCTAGAGATTTAAGGGGACAGGGAAGCTCTGGGGCCAACGTCCTGACTTTC. This translates into CSARDLRGQGSSGANVLTF.